This T cell receptor beta chain was found in a study of T-cell memory formation after mild COVID-19. Study results and limitations: The main location of contracting CD4+ clones was CM and EM, and that of contracting CD8+ clones was EMRA. Pre-infection memory carried some responding clones, suggesting that cross-reactive memory joined.

Constant-segment-primed 5'RACE gave TCR alpha and TCR beta cDNA libraries with sample barcodes and UMIs. Via MiXCR, TCRdb re-called the 5' RACE reads, giving one row per CDR3 protein. This table has some 180,000 distinct CDR3 sequences, 10% to 15% appearing once. In germline, CDR1 is SGHVS, CDR2 FNYEAQ. The V and J ends lost 5 bases and 4 bases, in that order; junction bases with no gene match: 4. The CDR3 runs to 15 residues. This clonotype appeared a few times. Antigen: not known. Source material: PBMCs or a T cell subset sorted from them (not recorded which). The source is a man aged 18-30 years who had mild COVID-19 (a few samples of this study predate the infection). Cell type and time point are not known. J is TRBJ2-2 and V is TRBV7-6, with 10 bases fitting TRBD1. In nucleotides, the CDR3 is TGTGCCAGCAGCCAGGGACAGGGGTTCACCGGGGAGCTGTTTTTT. This gives the protein CASSQGQGFTGELFF.